This TCR beta chain was identified during a study of identical twins. General study results and limits: The abundant beta clonotypes from cord blood had fewer insertions, and memory repertoires had none of this.

J was trimmed by 4 bases and V by 5 bases; bases with no gene match: 6. The germline V gene encodes CDR1 LGHNA and CDR2 YNFKEQ. This CDR3 has 15 residues. This clonotype was found a few times. What it binds is not known. A universal primer site was added by template switching, and unique molecular identifiers were carried by the cDNA. TCRdb re-derived calls from the 5' RACE reads in MiXCR, one entry per CDR3 protein. This table has around 490,000 distinct CDR3 sequences, over 12% appearing once. These data were also filed under a second study, of yellow fever vaccine responses in identical twins.

The rearrangement uses TRBV4-2 and TRBJ2-2; TRBD2 aligns across 8 bases. The source material was CD4+ T cells sorted from blood. The receptor comes from a woman between 18 and 29 years old in good health. The CDR3 DNA follows: TGTGCCAGCAGCTATGACGGGACTAGCACCGGGGAGCTGTTTTTT. Translating gives CASSYDGTSTGELFF.